A selection of T cell receptor beta chains follows, all from one sample in a study of identifying expanded T cells in peripheral blood. Generated by immunoSEQ multiplex PCR, the TCRdb table keeps only in-frame clones and is missing some. The sample yields about 63,000 clones, under 85% seen once. What was sequenced was blood. These receptors were taken from a person aged 18-69 years in good health. Each CDR3 is given with its conserved first and last residue. D genes are given only for firm matches. Only part of the rows carry a size: once, few, many, or a class if the clone is expanded.

TRBJ1-1,-,-,TRBV5-1,CASKRGGGDTEAFF,TGCGCCAGCAAAAGGGGGGGCGGGGACACTGAAGCTTTCTTT
TRBJ1-2,-,-,TRBV15,CAFREAGWGGYTF,TGTGCTTTCCGCGAGGCAGGCTGGGGCGGCTACACCTTC
TRBJ2-2,TRBD2,-,TRBV5-8,CASSPGLAGNTGELFF,TGTGCCAGCAGTCCTGGACTAGCGGGAAACACCGGGGAGCTGTTTTTT
TRBJ1-4,-,-,TRBV7-9,CASSLAGSRLFF,TGTGCCAGCAGCTTAGCGGGAAGTAGACTGTTTTTT
TRBJ1-5,-,once,TRBV6-4,CASSDSNGLYNQPQHF,TGTGCCAGCAGTGACTCGAACGGGCTCTACAATCAGCCCCAGCATTTT
TRBJ1-2,-,-,TRBV7-9,CASSLDRAGGYTF,TGTGCCAGCAGCTTAGACAGGGCAGGTGGCTACACCTTC
TRBJ1-3,-,-,TRBV9,CASSDGPWDTIYF,TGTGCCAGCAGCGATGGACCTTGGGACACCATATATTTT
TRBJ1-2,-,-,TRBV12-2,CASRFRGLIYGYTF,TGTGCAAGTCGCTTTCGGGGGCTCATCTATGGCTACACCTTC
TRBJ2-7,TRBD2,-,TRBV4-3,CASSHSGSAYEQYF,TGCGCCAGCAGCCACAGCGGGAGCGCCTACGAGCAGTACTTC
TRBJ2-1,TRBD2,-,TRBV7-2,CASSPRGGRAYNEQFF,TGTGCCAGCAGCCCCCGGGGCGGGAGGGCGTACAATGAGCAGTTCTTC
TRBJ1-5,-,-,TRBV14,CASSQAMTSYQPQHF,TGTGCCAGCAGCCAAGCTATGACAAGCTATCAGCCCCAGCATTTT
TRBJ1-2,-,-,TRBV23-1,CASSQSGGEGYTF,TGCGCCAGCAGTCAATCTGGGGGGGAGGGCTACACCTTC
TRBJ2-5,-,-,TRBV6-6,CASSYRFQGLEETQYF,TGTGCCAGCAGTTACCGTTTTCAGGGTTTGGAAGAGACCCAGTACTTC
TRBJ2-1,TRBD2,-,TRBV5-1,CASSTSGGEQFF,TGCGCCAGCAGCACCTCGGGGGGAGAGCAGTTCTTC
TRBJ1-1,-,-,TRBV7-2,CASSLTPDRYTEAFF,TGTGCCAGCAGCTTAACACCGGACAGATACACTGAAGCTTTCTTT
TRBJ2-5,TRBD1,-,TRBV5-5,CASSKGTVQETQYF,TGTGCCAGCAGCAAAGGGACAGTTCAAGAGACCCAGTACTTC
TRBJ2-7,-,-,TRBV20-1,CSARLSYEQYF,TGCAGCGCTCGACTCTCCTACGAGCAGTACTTC
TRBJ1-2,-,-,TRBV9,CASSVAQGFPLRTGGYTF,TGTGCCAGCAGCGTAGCTCAGGGTTTCCCCCTTCGGACGGGGGGCTACACCTTC
TRBJ1-2,-,-,TRBV11-3,CASSLAQVPYGYTF,TGTGCCAGCAGCTTAGCCCAGGTTCCCTATGGCTACACCTTC
TRBJ2-3,TRBD2,-,TRBV7-9,CASSLDGGATDTQYF,TGTGCCAGCAGCTTAGACGGGGGGGCCACAGATACGCAGTATTTT
TRBJ1-1,-,-,TRBV7-2,CASSLKGYTEAFF,TGTGCCAGCAGCTTAAAAGGGTACACTGAAGCTTTCTTT
TRBJ2-1,-,once,TRBV5-1,CASSLGTFLDEQFF,TGCGCCAGCAGCTTGGGCACTTTCTTGGATGAGCAGTTCTTC
TRBJ1-5,TRBD1,few,TRBV30,CAWSAPGGPQHF,TGTGCCTGGAGTGCACCAGGGGGCCCCCAGCATTTT
TRBJ2-1,-,few,TRBV7-2,CASSTVTYNEQFF,TGTGCCAGCAGCACCGTAACCTACAATGAGCAGTTCTTC
TRBJ1-5,-,-,TRBV2,CASSDRLPNQPQHF,TGTGCCAGCAGTGACAGGTTACCCAATCAGCCCCAGCATTTT
TRBJ1-2,TRBD1,-,TRBV6-5,CASGGQGGYGYTF,TGTGCCAGCGGCGGCCAGGGGGGGTATGGCTACACCTTC
TRBJ1-5,TRBD1,-,TRBV19,CASSITSGTGGNQPQHF,TGTGCCAGTAGTATAACCTCCGGGACAGGGGGCAATCAGCCCCAGCATTTT
TRBJ2-1,-,-,TRBV21-1,CASSHKFRVVKYNEQFF,TGTGCCAGCAGCCATAAATTCAGGGTGGTCAAATACAATGAGCAGTTCTTC
TRBJ2-1,-,-,TRBV9,CASSVDRRRDEQFF,TGTGCCAGCAGCGTAGACCGCAGGAGAGATGAGCAGTTCTTC
TRBJ1-1,TRBD1,-,TRBV5-4,CASSSPQGGNTEAFF,TGTGCCAGCAGCTCGCCACAGGGGGGGAACACTGAAGCTTTCTTT
TRBJ2-3,-,-,TRBV9,CASSVDQVPTDTQYF,TGTGCCAGCAGCGTAGATCAGGTACCGACAGATACGCAGTATTTT
TRBJ2-2,-,once,TRBV9,CASSPPGAGTGELFF,TGTGCCAGCAGCCCCCCTGGGGCGGGCACCGGGGAGCTGTTTTTT
TRBJ2-5,TRBD1,once,TRBV5-1,CASRQTGDGETQYF,TGCGCCAGCAGACAGACAGGGGACGGAGAGACCCAGTACTTC
TRBJ1-1,-,-,TRBV6-5,CASKVTYSNTEAFF,TGTGCCAGCAAGGTCACTTATTCGAACACTGAAGCTTTCTTT
TRBJ1-3,-,-,TRBV6-5,CASSYSRRFSGNTIYF,TGTGCCAGCAGTTACTCGAGACGGTTCTCTGGAAACACCATATATTTT
TRBJ2-2,TRBD2,-,TRBV11-3,CASSFALAGGPNTGELFF,TGTGCCAGCAGCTTTGCACTAGCGGGAGGGCCGAACACCGGGGAGCTGTTTTTT